The 2 T cell receptor beta chains listed next were all sequenced from one sample in a study of T cells after yellow fever vaccination. TCRdb re-derived calls from the 5' RACE reads in MiXCR, one entry per CDR3 protein. The sample lists roughly 320,000 distinct CDR3 sequences, around 10% seen once, with approximately 3.3% in the top ten. Sample: CD4+ T cells sorted from PBMCs, taken 45 days after the yellow fever booster vaccination. The source is a man aged 18 to 30 who received the YFV17D yellow fever vaccine.

This clonotype was recorded a few times. The chain recombines TRBV7-8 with TRBJ2-7; 10 nucleotides match TRBD1. The CDR3 length is 13 residues. Trimming at V came to 5 bases and at J to 6 bases, leaving 4 bases not matched to a gene. Germline CDR1 reads SGHVS; CDR2 reads FQNEAQ. The CDR3 DNA sequence: TGTGCCAGCAGCCGGGACAGGGGCTCCGAGCAGTACTTC. Residues: CASSRDRGSEQYF. Supplemented by reference TRBV7-8 and TRBJ2-7, the full variable domain reads GAGVSQSPRYKVAKRGQDVALRCDPISGHVSLFWYQQALGQGPEFLTYFQNEAQLDKSGLPSDRFFAERPEGSVSTLKIQRTQQEDSAVYLCASSRDRGSEQYFGPGTRLTVT.

This clonotype was recorded a few times. The chain joins TRBV28 to TRBJ2-7; D is unresolved. This CDR3 has 11 amino acids. Germline values: CDR1 MDHEN, CDR2 SYDVKM. Trimming left V 5 bases short and J 6 bases short, with 8 bases between. The CDR3 nucleotides are TGTGCCAGCAGTGGACGTTTCGAGCAGTACGTC. Translated, it gives CASSGRFEQYV.